This passage covers 2 T cell receptor beta chains from one sample sequenced in a study of T cell repertoires in cytomegalovirus infection (dated by TCRdb to the late 2010s). This sample was sequenced with an Illumina HiSeq 1500. Starting from the raw public reads, TCRdb applied fastp trimming at Q25, assembled clones with MiXCR and retained in-frame beta chains. Each CDR3 protein gets just one entry, which takes the most common genes and DNA from the rows behind it. For this sample the table gives approximately 700,000 distinct CDR3 sequences, of which approximately 34% were detected only once. In total, the top ten clones hold about 2.8% of the sample. Sequenced: PBMCs. The receptors were gathered from a human donor in good health (CMV status not recorded). Some clones in this sample may be carry-over from other donors' samples.

This clonotype showed up many times. The rearrangement uses TRBV7-3 and TRBJ1-1; D gene ambiguous. This CDR3 is built from 13 residues. Per the germline V gene, CDR1 is SGHTA and CDR2 is FQGTGA. The V and J ends lost 6 bases and 1 base respectively, with 9 bases between them. This CDR3 is CASSLNENTEAFF. The CDR3 nucleotides read TGTGCCAGCAGTCTGAATGAGAACACTGAAGCTTTCTTT.

This clonotype has a single count. The chain employs TRBV6-6 and TRBJ1-5; D gene unclear. The V and J ends lost 5 bases and 14 bases respectively, with 13 bases between them. This CDR3 contains 11 residues. Germline V gives CDR1 MNHNY, CDR2 SVGAGI (reference sequence). The CDR3 reads CASSESQLEHF. Here the CDR3 DNA reads TGTGCCAGCAGTGAGTCCCAGCTTGAGCATTTT.